What follows is one T cell receptor beta chain and its context. As yet, its antigen is unknown. This sample was taken from a study of CD8+CD57+ T cells in acquired aplastic anemia. Background on the study: On average, sorted CD4+ and CD8+ cells gave 3 to 4 ug of DNA. Overall study findings and caveats: In common between the patients and the controls were more than 25 CD8+ CDR3 sequences. Significance was not reached for CD8+ Simpson's diversity between patients and controls.

For CDR3 and TCR beta VDJ profiling, genomic DNA was the template used. TCRdb analysed the reads with MiXCR anew, one entry per CDR3 protein. Of 150,000 or so distinct CDR3 sequences detected, roughly half appear once; the ten largest clones hold approximately 12%. CDR3 length: 16 amino acids. Trimming took 0 bases from V and 6 from J, leaving 19 bases between them. The germline CDR1 and CDR2 sequences are SGDLS and YYNGEE. Flow cytometry had shown expanded CD8+CD57+ cells in the patients chosen for sequencing. The sample comprised sorted CD4+, CD8+, or CD8+CD57+ T cells (not recorded which) from PBMCs. The V gene is TRBV9, the J gene TRBJ2-7, with D perhaps matching TRBD1 or TRBD2 (5 bases each). This TCR was recovered from a human donor with aplastic anemia. CDR3 in amino acids: CASSVGGYQEAGEQYF. CDR3 nucleotide sequence: TGTGCCAGCAGCGTAGGGGGGTATCAGGAGGCGGGCGAGCAGTACTTC. The variable domain in full, with the rest retrieved from reference TRBV9 and TRBJ2-7, is DSGVTQTPKHLITATGQRVTLRCSPRSGDLSVYWYQQSLDQGLQFLIQYYNGEERAKGNILERFSAQQFPDLHSELNLSSLELGDSALYFCASSVGGYQEAGEQYFGPGTRLTVT.